Following are 11 T cell receptor beta chains from one sample sequenced in a study of post-analysis software for immune sequencing data. Study-wide points: When patients were compared with controls, four to six TRBV segments were more frequent, TRBV5-6, TRBV5-1 and TRBV20-1 among them.

Included in the TCR beta cDNA libraries were unique molecular identifiers. TCRdb processed the PCR reads anew with MiXCR; each CDR3 protein has one entry. The profile covers a few hundred thousand distinct CDR3 sequences, with 39% appearing a single time and about 8% taken by the ten largest. These receptors' targets are unknown. The sample consisted of blood. The source is a girl aged 2 to 10 with multiple sclerosis.

This clonotype was seen once. The V and J genes are TRBV20-1 and TRBJ2-5; D unresolved. Trimming shortened V by 8 bases and J by 2 bases, and 21 bases separated the two germline ends. The CDR3 sequence is 15 residues long. Germline CDR1 is DFQATT and CDR2 is SNEGSKA (reference sequence). The CDR3 DNA reads as TGCAGTTCATCTCGCCCACTCCTATTTCAAGAGACCCAGTACTTC. Its translation: CSSSRPLLFQETQYF.

The gene calls are TRBV5-1 and TRBJ1-2; 8 bases are a match to TRBD1. There are 14 residues in the CDR3. The germline gives CDR1 SGHRS, CDR2 YFSETQ. With V trimmed by 3 bases and J by 2 bases, 3 bases remained unmatched. DNA for the CDR3: TGCGCCAGCAGCTACTGGACAGGGAACTATGGCTACACCTTC. This codes for CASSYWTGNYGYTF.

The chain employs TRBV12-3 or TRBV12-4 and TRBJ1-4; 9 positions match TRBD1. Trimming cost V 5 bases and J 8 bases; bases outside gene matches: 9. The CDR3 contains 15 residues. The CDR3 sequence: CASSLYRGREEKLFF. CDR3 nucleotide sequence: TGTGCCAGCAGTCTATACAGGGGGCGCGAGGAAAAACTGTTTTTT.

This clonotype was seen a few times. The chain links TRBV7-9 to TRBJ2-7, with D perhaps TRBD1 or TRBD2 (5 bases each). Per germline, CDR1 SEHNR and CDR2 FQNEAQ (reference sequence). This CDR3 has 15 residues. V lost 7 bases and J 2 bases, leaving 18 bases between the germline ends. The CDR3 loop is CASKRDPDRAYEQYF. DNA of the CDR3: TGTGCCAGCAAAAGGGACCCAGACAGAGCCTACGAGCAGTACTTC.

Notes on this clonotype: A read error may account for a junction end that differs from germline. This chain links TRBV2 with TRBJ2-7, with 12 bases that match TRBD2. Per germline, CDR1 SNHLY and CDR2 FYNNEI. The CDR3 totals 16 residues. For the CDR3, the DNA is TGCGCCAGCAGCCACTCGACTAGCGGGGGACCGTACGAGCAGTACTTC. Residues: CASSHSTSGGPYEQYF.

The chain couples TRBV5-5 to TRBJ2-3, with a possible D match to TRBD2 (6 bases). Per the germline V gene, CDR1 is SGHKS and CDR2 is YYEKEE (reference sequence). V was cut by 4 bases and J by 2 bases, with 14 bases left in between. The CDR3 has 15 amino acids. CDR3 loop: CASSRRGLVTDTQYF. DNA of the CDR3: TGTGCCAGCAGCCGGCGGGGTCTTGTCACAGATACGCAGTATTTT.

The chain recombines TRBV7-2 with TRBJ1-5; D gene uncertain. This CDR3 contains 19 residues. V lost 2 bases, J lost 8 bases, and 28 bases lay in between. In germline, CDR1 is SGHTA, CDR2 FQGNSA. The CDR3 DNA is TGTGCCAGCAGCTTACGACACTGTACGGGTCTGAACTCTGTTAAGCCCCAGCATTTT. Translation: CASSLRHCTGLNSVKPQHF.

This clonotype was detected ten times or more. The chain employs TRBV7-9 and TRBJ2-1, with 7 bases identical to TRBD2. Per germline, CDR1 SEHNR and CDR2 FQNEAQ (reference sequence). The CDR3 is 14 residues long. V lost 2 bases, J lost 9 bases, and 7 bases stayed unmatched. The CDR3 is CASSLLPGEGEQFF. The CDR3 DNA reads as TGTGCCAGCAGCTTACTCCCGGGGGAGGGTGAGCAGTTCTTC.

This clonotype appeared many times. The chain links TRBV29-1 to TRBJ1-2; 7 bases agree with TRBD1. Trimming cost V 3 bases and J 2 bases; bases outside gene matches: 15. The CDR3 is 17 residues long. Germline V gives CDR1 SQVTM, CDR2 ANQGSEA. The CDR3 loop is CSVDTETGYTSNYGYTF. The CDR3 coding sequence is TGCAGCGTTGATACTGAGACAGGGTACACCTCAAACTATGGCTACACCTTC.

This sequence joins TRBV7-9 and TRBJ1-2; 7 nucleotides agree with TRBD1. The CDR3 is 16 amino acids. The germline V gene encodes CDR1 SEHNR and CDR2 FQNEAQ (reference sequence). V shed 3 bases, J shed 7 bases, and the junction held 14 bases outside the gene matches. The CDR3 here is CASSLREFRDRGGYTF. In DNA, the CDR3 is TGTGCCAGCAGCTTGCGAGAGTTCCGGGACAGAGGTGGCTACACCTTC.

About this clonotype itself: One junction end does not reproduce the germline sequence, and a read error may be involved. V gene TRBV15 combines with J gene TRBJ2-7, with no clear D. The CDR3 covers 15 residues. Germline CDR1 reads LNHNV; CDR2 reads YYDKDF (reference sequence). Here the CDR3 reads CATSRVAIPSCEQYF. The CDR3 bases are TGTGCCACCAGCAGAGTGGCCATACCCTCCTGCGAGCAGTACTTC.